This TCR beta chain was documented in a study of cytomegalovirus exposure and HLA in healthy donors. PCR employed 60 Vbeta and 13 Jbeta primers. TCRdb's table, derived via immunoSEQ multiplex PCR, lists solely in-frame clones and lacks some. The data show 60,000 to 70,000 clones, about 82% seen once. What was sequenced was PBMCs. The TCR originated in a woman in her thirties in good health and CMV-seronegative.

The CDR3 loop reads CASRKGQSSNQPQHF. The DNA of the CDR3 is TGTGCCAGCAGGAAGGGACAGTCTAGCAATCAGCCCCAGCATTTT. J is TRBJ1-5 and V is TRBV28; 7 bases line up with TRBD1. The CDR3 consists of 15 residues. CDR1 is MDHEN and CDR2 is SYDVKM in the germline V gene. V was clipped by 6 bases and J by 0 bases; unmatched bases: 5.